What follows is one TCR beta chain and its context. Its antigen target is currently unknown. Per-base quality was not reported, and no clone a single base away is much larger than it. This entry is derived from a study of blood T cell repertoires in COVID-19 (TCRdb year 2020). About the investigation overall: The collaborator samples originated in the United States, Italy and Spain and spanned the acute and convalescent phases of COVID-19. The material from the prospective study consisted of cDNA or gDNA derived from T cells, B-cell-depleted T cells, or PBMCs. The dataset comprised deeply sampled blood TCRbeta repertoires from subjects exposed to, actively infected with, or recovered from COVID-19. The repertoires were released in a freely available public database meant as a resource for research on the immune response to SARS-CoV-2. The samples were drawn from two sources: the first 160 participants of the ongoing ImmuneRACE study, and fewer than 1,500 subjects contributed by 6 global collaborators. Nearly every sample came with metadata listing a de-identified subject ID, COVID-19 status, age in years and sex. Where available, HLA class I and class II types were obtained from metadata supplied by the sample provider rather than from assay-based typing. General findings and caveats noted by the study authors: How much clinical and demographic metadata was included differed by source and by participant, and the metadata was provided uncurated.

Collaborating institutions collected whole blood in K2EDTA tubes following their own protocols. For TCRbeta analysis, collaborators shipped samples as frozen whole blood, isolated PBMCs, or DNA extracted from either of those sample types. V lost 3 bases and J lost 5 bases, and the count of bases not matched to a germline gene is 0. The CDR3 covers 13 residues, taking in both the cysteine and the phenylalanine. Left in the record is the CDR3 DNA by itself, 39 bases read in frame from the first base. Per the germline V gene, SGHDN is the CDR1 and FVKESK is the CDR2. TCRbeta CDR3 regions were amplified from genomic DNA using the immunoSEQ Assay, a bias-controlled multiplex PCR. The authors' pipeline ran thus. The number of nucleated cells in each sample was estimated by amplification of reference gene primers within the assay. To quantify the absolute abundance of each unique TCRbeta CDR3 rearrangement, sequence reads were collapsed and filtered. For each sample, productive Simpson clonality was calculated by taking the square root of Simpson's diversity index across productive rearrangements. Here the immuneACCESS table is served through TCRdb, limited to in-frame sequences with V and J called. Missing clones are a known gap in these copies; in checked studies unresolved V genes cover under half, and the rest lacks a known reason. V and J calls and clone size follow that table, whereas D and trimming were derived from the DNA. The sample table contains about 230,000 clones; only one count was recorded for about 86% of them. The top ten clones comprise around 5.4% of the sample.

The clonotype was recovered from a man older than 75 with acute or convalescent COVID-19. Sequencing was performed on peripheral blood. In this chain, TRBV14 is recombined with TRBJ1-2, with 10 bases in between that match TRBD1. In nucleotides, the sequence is TGTGCCAGCAGCCAGGGACAGGGGTATGGCTACACCTTC. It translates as CASSQGQGYGYTF. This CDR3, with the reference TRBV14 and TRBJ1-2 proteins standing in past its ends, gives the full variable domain EAGVTQFPSHSVIEKGQTVTLRCDPISGHDNLYWYRRVMGKEIKFLLHFVKESKQDESGMPNNRFLAERTGGTYSTLKVQPAELEDSGVYFCASSQGQGYGYTFGSGTRLTVV.